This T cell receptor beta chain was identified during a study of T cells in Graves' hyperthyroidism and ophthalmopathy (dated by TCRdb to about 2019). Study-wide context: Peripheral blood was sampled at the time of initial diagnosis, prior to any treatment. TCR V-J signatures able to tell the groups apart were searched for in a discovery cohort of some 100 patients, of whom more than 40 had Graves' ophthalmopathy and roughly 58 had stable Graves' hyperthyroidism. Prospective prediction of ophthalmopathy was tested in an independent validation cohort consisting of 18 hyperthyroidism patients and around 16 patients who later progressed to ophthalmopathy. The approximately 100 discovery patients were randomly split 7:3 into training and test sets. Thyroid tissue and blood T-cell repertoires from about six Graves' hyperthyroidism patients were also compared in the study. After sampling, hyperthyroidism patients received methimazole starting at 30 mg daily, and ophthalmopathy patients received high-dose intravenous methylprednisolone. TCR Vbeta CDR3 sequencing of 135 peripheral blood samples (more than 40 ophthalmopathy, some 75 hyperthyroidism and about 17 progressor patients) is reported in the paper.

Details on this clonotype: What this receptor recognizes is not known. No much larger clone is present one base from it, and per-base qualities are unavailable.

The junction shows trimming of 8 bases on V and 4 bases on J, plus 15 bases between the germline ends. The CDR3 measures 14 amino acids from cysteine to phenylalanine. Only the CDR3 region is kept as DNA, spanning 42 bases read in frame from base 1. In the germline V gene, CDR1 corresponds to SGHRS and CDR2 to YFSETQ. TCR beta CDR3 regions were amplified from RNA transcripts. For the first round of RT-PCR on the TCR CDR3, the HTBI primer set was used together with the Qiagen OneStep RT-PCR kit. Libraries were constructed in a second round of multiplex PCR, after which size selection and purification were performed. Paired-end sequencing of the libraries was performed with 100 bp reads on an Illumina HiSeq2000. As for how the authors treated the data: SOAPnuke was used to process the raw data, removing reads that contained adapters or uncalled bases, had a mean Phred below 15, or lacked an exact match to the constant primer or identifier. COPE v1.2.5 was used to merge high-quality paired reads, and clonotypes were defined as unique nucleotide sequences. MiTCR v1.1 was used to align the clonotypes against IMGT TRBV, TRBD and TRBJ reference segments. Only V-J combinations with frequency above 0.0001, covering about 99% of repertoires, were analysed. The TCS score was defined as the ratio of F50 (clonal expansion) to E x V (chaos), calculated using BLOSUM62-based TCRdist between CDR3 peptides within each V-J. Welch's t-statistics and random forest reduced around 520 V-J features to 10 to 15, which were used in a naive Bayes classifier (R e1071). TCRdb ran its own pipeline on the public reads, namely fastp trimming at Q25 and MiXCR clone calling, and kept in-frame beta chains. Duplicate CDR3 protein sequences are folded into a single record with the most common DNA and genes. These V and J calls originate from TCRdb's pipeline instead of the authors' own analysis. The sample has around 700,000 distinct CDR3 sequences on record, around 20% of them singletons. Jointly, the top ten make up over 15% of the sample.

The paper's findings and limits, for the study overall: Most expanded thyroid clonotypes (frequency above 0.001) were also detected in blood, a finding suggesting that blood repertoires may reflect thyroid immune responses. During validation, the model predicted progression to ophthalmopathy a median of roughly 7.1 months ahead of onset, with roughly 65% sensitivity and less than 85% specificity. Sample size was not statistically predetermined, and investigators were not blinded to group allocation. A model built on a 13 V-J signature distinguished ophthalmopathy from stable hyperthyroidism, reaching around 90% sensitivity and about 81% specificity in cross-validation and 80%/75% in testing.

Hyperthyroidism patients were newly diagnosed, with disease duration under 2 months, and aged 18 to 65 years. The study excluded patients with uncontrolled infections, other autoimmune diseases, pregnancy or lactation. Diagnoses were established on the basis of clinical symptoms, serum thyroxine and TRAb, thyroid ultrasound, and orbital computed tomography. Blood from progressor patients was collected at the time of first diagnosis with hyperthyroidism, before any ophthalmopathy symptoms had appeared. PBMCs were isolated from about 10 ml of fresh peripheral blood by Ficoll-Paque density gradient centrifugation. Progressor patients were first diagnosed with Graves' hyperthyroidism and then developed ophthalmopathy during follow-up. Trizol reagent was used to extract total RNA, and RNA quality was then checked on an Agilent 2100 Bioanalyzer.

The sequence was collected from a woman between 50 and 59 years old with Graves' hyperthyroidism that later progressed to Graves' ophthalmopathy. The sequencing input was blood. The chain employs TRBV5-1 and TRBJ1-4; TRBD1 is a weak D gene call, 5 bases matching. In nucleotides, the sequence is TGCGCCAGTAACCCTGGGACCGGTAATGAAAAACTGTTTTTT. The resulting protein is CASNPGTGNEKLFF.